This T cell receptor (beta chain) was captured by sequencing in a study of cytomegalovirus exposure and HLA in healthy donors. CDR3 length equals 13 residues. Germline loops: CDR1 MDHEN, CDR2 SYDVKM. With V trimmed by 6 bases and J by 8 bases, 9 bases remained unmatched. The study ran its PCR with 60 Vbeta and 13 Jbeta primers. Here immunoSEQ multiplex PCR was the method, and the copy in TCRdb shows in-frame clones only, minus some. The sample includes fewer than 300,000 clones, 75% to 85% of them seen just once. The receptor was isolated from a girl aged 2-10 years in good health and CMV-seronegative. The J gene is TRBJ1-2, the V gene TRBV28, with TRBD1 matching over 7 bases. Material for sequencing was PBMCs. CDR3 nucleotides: TGTGCCAGCAGAGTGACAGGGAGCAGGGGCTACACCTTC. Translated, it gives CASRVTGSRGYTF.